This entry lists 25 T cell receptor beta chains sequenced from one sample in a study of PD-1 blockade in classical Hodgkin lymphoma. Repertoires were generated with immunoSEQ multiplex PCR, while TCRdb's copy carries only in-frame clones and drops some. The profile covers nearly 55,000 clones, with 81% appearing a single time and 15% to 20% taken by the ten largest. Each of the patients experienced relapse following autologous stem cell transplantation, and their brentuximab vedotin exposure differed. The sequenced sample was peripheral blood mononuclear cells (PBMCs), obtained at baseline. Receptors originate from a human donor with classical Hodgkin lymphoma.

The chain couples TRBV19 to TRBJ1-1; D possibly corresponds to TRBD1 (5 bases). The germline V gene has CDR1 LNHDA and CDR2 SQIVND (reference sequence). This CDR3 is built from 16 residues. Trimming cost V 8 bases and J 3 bases, with 22 bases left between them. CDR3 nucleotides: TGTGCCAGTTTTGAGGGGCCCGGGTGGTCTGACACTGAAGCTTTCTTT. Encoded protein: CASFEGPGWSDTEAFF.

This CDR3 reads CAIKLDPRTGGLEQYF. The CDR3 DNA reads as TGTGCCATCAAACTCGATCCTCGGACGGGAGGGCTCGAGCAGTACTTC. This chain uses TRBV10-3 with TRBJ2-7; 8 positions match TRBD2. The germline CDR1 and CDR2 sequences are ENHRY and SYGVKD. V trimming: 7 bases; J trimming: 6 bases; junction bases outside the gene matches: 17. There are 16 residues in the CDR3.

The chain recombines TRBV7-9 with TRBJ1-4; D is uncertain. The CDR3 consists of 14 residues. Germline CDR1 and CDR2: SEHNR and FQNEAQ (reference sequence). V lost 1 base and J 7 bases, leaving 10 bases between the germline ends. The CDR3 reads CASSLGVSGEKLFF. For the CDR3, the DNA is TGTGCCAGCAGCTTAGGGGTTTCCGGTGAAAAACTGTTTTTT.

This clone appeared a few times. The chain links TRBV7-9 to TRBJ2-3; 8 bases agree with TRBD2. This CDR3 has 13 amino acids. Trimming removed 7 bases from V and 3 bases from J; junction bases left unmatched: 3. Germline-derived CDR1 and CDR2 are SEHNR and FQNEAQ (reference sequence). CDR3 sequence (DNA): TGTGCCAGCACCCCTAGCGGGACAGATACGCAGTATTTT. Residues: CASTPSGTDTQYF.

This sequence joins TRBV4-3 and TRBJ2-1; TRBD2 aligns across 7 bases. There are 15 residues in the CDR3. Trimming removed 5 bases from V and 7 bases from J; junction bases left unmatched: 11. Germline V lookup: CDR1 LGHNA, CDR2 YSLEER. CDR3 nucleotide sequence: TGCGCCAGCAGCTTGGGTAGACTAGCAGTTAATGAGCAGTTCTTC. Protein sequence: CASSLGRLAVNEQFF.

The chain links TRBV4-1 to TRBJ2-1; TRBD2 might be the D (7 bases). This CDR3 has 12 residues. In germline, CDR1 is MGHRA, CDR2 YSYEKL. Trimming stripped 6 bases from V and 8 bases from J, with 11 bases between. CDR3 DNA sequence: TGCGCCAGCAGTCGGGGGGCCTATGAGCAGTTCTTC. It encodes CASSRGAYEQFF.

This rearrangement joins TRBV5-1 to TRBJ2-5; D not resolved. The CDR3 is made up of 13 amino acids. Germline V gene lookup returns CDR1 SGHRS and CDR2 YFSETQ. Trimming stripped 0 bases from V and 5 bases from J, with 8 bases between. DNA of the CDR3: TGCGCCAGCAGCTTGGACGGATGGGAGACCCAGTACTTC. This codes for CASSLDGWETQYF. The full variable domain, completed using reference TRBV5-1 and TRBJ2-5, is KAGVTQTPRYLIKTRGQQVTLSCSPISGHRSVSWYQQTPGQGLQFLFEYFSETQRNKGNFPGRFSGRQFSNSRSEMNVSTLELGDSALYLCASSLDGWETQYFGPGTRLLVL.

The V and J genes are TRBV27 and TRBJ2-7; 14 nucleotides match TRBD2. Germline CDR1 is MNHEY and CDR2 is SMNVEV (reference sequence). There are 14 residues in the CDR3. With V trimmed by 6 bases and J by 7 bases, 5 bases remained unmatched. CDR3 amino acids: CASRGLAGVEEQYF. The DNA of the CDR3 is TGTGCCAGCAGGGGACTAGCGGGAGTAGAAGAGCAGTACTTC.

The chain combines TRBV4-1 with TRBJ1-5, with D unclear. There are 13 residues in the CDR3. V lost 0 bases and J 7 bases, leaving 7 bases between the germline ends. Germline lookup yields CDR1 MGHRA and CDR2 YSYEKL. CDR3 loop: CASSQDRHQPQHF. The CDR3, as DNA: TGCGCCAGCAGCCAAGATAGGCACCAGCCCCAGCATTTT.

The V call is TRBV5-4, the J call TRBJ1-1; no firm D call. The CDR3 runs 12 residues. Per the germline V gene, CDR1 is SGHNT and CDR2 is YYREEE (reference sequence). The V and J ends lost 0 bases and 3 bases respectively, with 3 bases between them. The CDR3 reads CASSLGHTEAFF. Here the CDR3 DNA reads TGTGCCAGCAGCTTGGGACACACTGAAGCTTTCTTT.

The gene calls are TRBV14 and TRBJ2-5; the D gene is possibly TRBD1 (6 bases). The ends were cut back, 5 bases at V and 5 bases at J, with 21 bases in the middle. Germline CDR1 SGHDN, CDR2 FVKESK. The CDR3 is 16 residues long. In nucleotides, the CDR3 is TGTGCCAGCAGCTTTCAGGGGTGGGGGAACGGCGAGACCCAGTACTTC. Its protein is CASSFQGWGNGETQYF.

The rearrangement joins TRBV9 to TRBJ2-1; TRBD2 is a possible D gene (6 bases). Germline V gene sequence: CDR1 SGDLS, CDR2 YYNGEE. The V end lost 0 bases, the J end lost 9 bases, and 19 bases lay between the germline ends. The CDR3 contains 16 residues. The CDR3 loop reads CASSVDRPGGGSEQFF. The CDR3 bases are TGTGCCAGCAGCGTAGATCGGCCCGGAGGAGGGTCTGAGCAGTTCTTC.

This chain links TRBV4-3 with TRBJ2-3; 7 nucleotides agree with TRBD2. Per germline, CDR1 LGHNA and CDR2 YSLEER. The V and J ends lost 0 bases and 5 bases, in that order; junction bases with no gene match: 11. The CDR3 length is 17 residues. For the CDR3, the DNA is TGCGCCAGCAGCCAAGATCGCGCGGGAGACGTGAAAGATACGCAGTATTTT. This codes for CASSQDRAGDVKDTQYF.

The J gene is TRBJ1-1, the V gene TRBV14; no definite D call. The germline V and J ends were trimmed by 4 bases and 2 bases, with 17 bases remaining between them. From germline, CDR1 is SGHDN and CDR2 FVKESK. This CDR3 is built from 16 residues. CDR3: CASSRGIDTINTEAFF. As DNA, the CDR3 is TGTGCCAGCAGCCGAGGAATTGACACGATAAACACTGAAGCTTTCTTT.

The gene calls are TRBV18 and TRBJ2-7; 9 positions agree with TRBD1. The ends lost 3 bases at V and 6 bases at J; junction bases unmatched: 9. This CDR3 comprises 15 residues. Germline CDR1 is KGHSH and CDR2 is LQKENI. CDR3 amino acids: CASSPTTGGRFEQYF. As DNA, the CDR3 is TGTGCCAGCTCACCTACGACAGGGGGTCGGTTCGAGCAGTACTTC. The variable domain in full, with the rest retrieved from reference TRBV18 and TRBJ2-7, is NAGVMQNPRHLVRRRGQEARLRCSPMKGHSHVYWYRQLPEEGLKFMVYLQKENIIDESGMPKERFSAEFPKEGPSILRIQQVVRGDSAAYFCASSPTTGGRFEQYFGPGTRLTVT.

The rearrangement uses TRBV4-3 and TRBJ2-3, with D maybe TRBD2 (5 bases). The CDR3 loop spans 15 amino acids. Germline V gives CDR1 LGHNA, CDR2 YSLEER. Between the trimmed V and J ends, which lost 4 bases and 1 base, there was a span of 12 bases. The CDR3 nucleotides are TGCGCCAGCAGCCCAGAGTGGCGGGGCACAGATACGCAGTATTTT. Encoded protein: CASSPEWRGTDTQYF.

The gene calls are TRBV4-1 and TRBJ2-7; tentatively, D is TRBD2 (6 bases). CDR3 size: 14 residues. Looked up from germline, CDR1 is MGHRA and CDR2 is YSYEKL. Trimming took 0 bases from V and 4 from J, leaving 10 bases between them. The CDR3 region has the DNA TGCGCCAGCAGCCAAGAAGTGCGGGATTACGAGCAGTACTTC. Translated, it gives CASSQEVRDYEQYF.

The V gene is TRBV18, the J gene TRBJ1-1, with a tentative D call TRBD1 (6 bases). Trimming removed 6 bases at V and 2 bases at J, with 13 bases between. The CDR3 loop spans 14 amino acids. Germline-derived CDR1 and CDR2 are KGHSH and LQKENI. Here the CDR3 DNA reads TGTGCCAGCTCCTCCACGGACAGCAACACTGAAGCTTTCTTT. Encoded protein: CASSSTDSNTEAFF.

The table lists this clone with a count of one. The chain carries TRBV7-2 and TRBJ2-3; no firm D call. There are 13 residues in the CDR3. The V end lost 5 bases, the J end lost 2 bases, and 8 bases lay between the germline ends. Germline V gene data show CDR1 as SGHTA and CDR2 as FQGNSA. The CDR3 region is CASSLQTTDTQYF. Here the CDR3 DNA reads TGTGCCAGCAGCCTCCAGACCACAGATACGCAGTATTTT.

V gene TRBV29-1 combines with J gene TRBJ1-2; D may be TRBD1 (5 bases). This CDR3 region has 13 residues. Germline assignment: CDR1 SQVTM and CDR2 ANQGSEA. Trimming took 4 bases from V and 6 from J, leaving 15 bases between them. The CDR3 DNA is TGCAGCGTTGCATTCGGGGCAACCAATGGCTACACCTTC. Protein product: CSVAFGATNGYTF.

The genes are TRBV13 and TRBJ2-3; TRBD2 agrees at 7 bases. V was pared by 2 bases and J by 1 base, with 6 bases of the junction left unmatched. The CDR3 has 16 residues. Germline CDR1 reads PRHDT; CDR2 reads FYEKMQ (reference sequence). CDR3 nucleotide sequence: TGTGCCAGCAGCTTAATGCGGGAGAGAGGCACAGATACGCAGTATTTT. It specifies CASSLMRERGTDTQYF.

The chain recombines TRBV7-9 with TRBJ2-1; D remains ambiguous. Germline V lookup: CDR1 SEHNR, CDR2 FQNEAQ (reference sequence). This CDR3 region has 13 residues. The V gene lost 3 bases and the J gene lost 1 base, with 4 bases spanning the gap. The chain's CDR3 is CASSFLSYNEQFF. The CDR3 DNA is TGTGCCAGCAGCTTCCTTTCCTACAATGAGCAGTTCTTC.

J is TRBJ2-7 and V is TRBV7-9, with TRBD1 as a possible D gene (6 bases). The V end lost 1 base, the J end lost 2 bases, and 18 bases lay between the germline ends. Germline V gene data show CDR1 as SEHNR and CDR2 as FQNEAQ (reference sequence). This CDR3 is 17 amino acids long. CDR3 loop: CASSLVPGQRAPYEQYF. Written as DNA, the CDR3 is TGTGCCAGCAGCTTAGTTCCCGGACAGAGGGCACCCTACGAGCAGTACTTC.

The chain carries TRBV7-8 and TRBJ1-5; D call uncertain. In germline, CDR1 is SGHVS, CDR2 FQNEAQ. The CDR3 contains 15 residues. The V end lost 5 bases, the J end lost 0 bases, and 11 bases lay between the germline ends. The CDR3 reads CASSLGEYSNQPQHF. CDR3 nucleotide sequence: TGTGCCAGCAGCCTCGGGGAGTATAGCAATCAGCCCCAGCATTTT. Complete variable domain (other parts from reference TRBV7-8 and TRBJ1-5): GAGVSQSPRYKVAKRGQDVALRCDPISGHVSLFWYQQALGQGPEFLTYFQNEAQLDKSGLPSDRFFAERPEGSVSTLKIQRTQQEDSAVYLCASSLGEYSNQPQHFGDGTRLSIL.

The chain is built from TRBV7-9 and TRBJ1-2; D remains ambiguous. The germline V and J ends were trimmed by 3 bases and 8 bases, with 7 bases remaining between them. This CDR3 is 11 amino acids long. Germline assignment: CDR1 SEHNR and CDR2 FQNEAQ (reference sequence). Here the CDR3 DNA reads TGTGCCAGCAGCTTGGTGGAGGGCTACACCTTC. Amino acids: CASSLVEGYTF.